What follows is one TCR beta chain and its context. Its target is not known. This sample is drawn from a study of T cells expressing NK-cell markers. For the study at large: The TCR beta repertoires originated in sorted CD3+CD56+NKG2C+, CD3+CD56+NKG2C- and CD3+CD56-NKG2C+ T cells.

Study results and limitations: Dominant NKG2C+ clonotypes made up roughly 1.0-7.0% of CD8+ T cells in several donors. A handful of donors likewise had their CD3+CD56-NKG2C+ fraction led by these clonotypes.

The germline gives CDR1 KGHDR, CDR2 SFDVKD. The CDR3 spans 20 residues. TCRdb re-analyzed the 5' RACE reads; it lists each CDR3 protein once, without DNA. The sample includes 500,000 to 700,000 distinct CDR3 sequences. The sequence was collected from a man aged 18 to 29 in good health. The specimen sequenced was blood T cells: a sorted CD56 or NKG2C T cell subset, CD4+ or CD8+ T cells, or bulk PBMC T cells (not recorded which). J is TRBJ2-1 and V is TRBV24-1; the TCRdb D gene call, TRBD1, has no DNA to confirm it. The CDR3 here is CATSDSGQGAGRTWDNEQFF.